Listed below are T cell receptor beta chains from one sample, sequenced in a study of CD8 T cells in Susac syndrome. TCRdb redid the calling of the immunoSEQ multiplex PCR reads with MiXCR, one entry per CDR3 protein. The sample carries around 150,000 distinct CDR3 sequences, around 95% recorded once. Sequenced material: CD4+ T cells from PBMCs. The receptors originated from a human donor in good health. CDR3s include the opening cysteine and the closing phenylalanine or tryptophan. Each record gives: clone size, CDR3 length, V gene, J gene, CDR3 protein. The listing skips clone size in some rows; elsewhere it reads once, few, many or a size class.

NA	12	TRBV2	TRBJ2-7	CASRRSGDEQYF
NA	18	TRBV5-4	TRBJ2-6	CASSGGQGQSTGANVLTF
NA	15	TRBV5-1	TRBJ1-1	CASSPQGSENTEAFF
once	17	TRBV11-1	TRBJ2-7	CASSFSLPGTPATEQYF
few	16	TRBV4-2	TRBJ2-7	CASSQDISGGHYEQYF
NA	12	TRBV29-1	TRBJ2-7	CSARQGLGEQYF
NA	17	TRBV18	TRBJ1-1	CASSPPFASGVNTEAFF
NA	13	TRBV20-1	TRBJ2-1	CSAPLTGNDEQFF
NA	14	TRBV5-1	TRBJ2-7	CASSFEGASYEQYF
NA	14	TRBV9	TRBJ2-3	CASSVVGTTDTQYF
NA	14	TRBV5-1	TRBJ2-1	CASSLTDPWSEQFF
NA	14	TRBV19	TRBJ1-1	CASSMSGLSTEAFF
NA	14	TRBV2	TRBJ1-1	CASSRAAKNTEAFF
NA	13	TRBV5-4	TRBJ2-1	CASSRGQGNEQFF